The rows below give T cell receptor beta chains drawn from one sample of a study of human T cells and chemical hapten exposure. TCRdb recomputed calls from the RACE reads with MiXCR, one row per CDR3 protein. Seen here are about 82,000 distinct CDR3 sequences, around 10% observed once, and the top ten hold approximately 4.4%. Sample: whole blood, taken in connection with sensitization to the hapten diphenylcyclopropenone (DPC). Source of these receptors: a woman aged 50 to 65 with alopecia areata. Some clones in this sample may be carry-over from other donors' samples. CDR3s leave out the opening cysteine and the closing phenylalanine or tryptophan.

j_call	v_call	cdr3_aa
TRBJ1-1	TRBV20-1	SAPTGNTEAF
TRBJ1-1	TRBV27	ASSFLGTGSRRTEAF
TRBJ2-3	TRBV12-3/TRBV12-4	ASSPQGSKLDTQY
TRBJ2-4	TRBV2	ASSYRGLVDIQY
TRBJ2-2	TRBV28	ASSQPTGELF
TRBJ2-3	TRBV6-4	ASSDEVAGGTDTQY
TRBJ1-2	TRBV18	ASSPGYEDYGYT
TRBJ2-3	TRBV20-1	SASALETGTDTQY
TRBJ1-2	TRBV12-3/TRBV12-4	ASRRTTGNDYGYT
TRBJ1-1	TRBV3-1	ASSPNTGDFNTEAF
TRBJ2-1	TRBV20-1	SADLGRGGNEQF
TRBJ2-5	TRBV7-2	ASSLDSGVKTQY
TRBJ1-2	TRBV28	ASSQGGNYGYT
TRBJ2-7	TRBV5-4	ASRPVKDSEQY
TRBJ2-3	TRBV12-3/TRBV12-4	ASSPGLGVDTQY
TRBJ1-1	TRBV20-1	SARTSWAF
TRBJ2-7	TRBV28	ASRVSRGVATGEQY
TRBJ1-2	TRBV10-3	AISGQGGYGYT
TRBJ2-5	TRBV2	ASLKERAPETQY
TRBJ2-3	TRBV18	ASSQPRTSLTDTQY
TRBJ2-1	TRBV27	ASTTASGRAWGYNEQF
TRBJ1-1	TRBV28	ASSPGTGNKAF
TRBJ2-1	TRBV27	ASSLAQRNEQF
TRBJ2-7	TRBV5-4	ASSLAGSGKGYEQY
TRBJ2-6	TRBV23-1	ASSHYRQSSGANVLT
TRBJ1-6	TRBV11-2	ASSPRLGEDSPLH
TRBJ2-7	TRBV7-8	ASSLAGGSYEQY
TRBJ2-7	TRBV18	ASSPSGGHYEQY
TRBJ2-3	TRBV7-9	ASSLTPTDTQY
TRBJ2-5	TRBV15	ATSRDLRQEAQY
TRBJ1-1	TRBV4-2	ASSQETGGGTEAF
TRBJ2-1	TRBV11-2	ASSLSGRAFDEQF
TRBJ2-1	TRBV20-1	SARDGTSWDEQF
TRBJ2-5	TRBV18	ASSPLGTPRRETQY
TRBJ1-2	TRBV5-4	ASSLLDRGRGYT
TRBJ2-7	TRBV27	ASSLDRGRYEQY
TRBJ2-5	TRBV7-2	ASRPGLAGSRRTQY
TRBJ1-1	TRBV29-1	SVFHSEAF
TRBJ2-1	TRBV24-1	ATMGPGYNEQF
TRBJ2-1	TRBV27	ASSLRLLAGGPYGEQF